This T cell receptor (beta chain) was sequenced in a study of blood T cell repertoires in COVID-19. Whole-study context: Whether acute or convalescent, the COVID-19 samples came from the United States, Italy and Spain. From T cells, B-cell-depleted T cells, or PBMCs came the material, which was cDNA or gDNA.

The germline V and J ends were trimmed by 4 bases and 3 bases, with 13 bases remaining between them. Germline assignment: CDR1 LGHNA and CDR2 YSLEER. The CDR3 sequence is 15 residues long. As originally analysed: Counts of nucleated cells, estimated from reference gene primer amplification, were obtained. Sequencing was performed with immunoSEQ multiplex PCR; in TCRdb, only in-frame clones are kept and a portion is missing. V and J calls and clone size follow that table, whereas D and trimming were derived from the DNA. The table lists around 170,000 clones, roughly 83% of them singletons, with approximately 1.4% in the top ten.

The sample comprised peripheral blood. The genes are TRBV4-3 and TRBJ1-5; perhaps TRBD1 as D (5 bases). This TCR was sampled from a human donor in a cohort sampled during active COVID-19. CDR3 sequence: CASSLTRGANQPQHF. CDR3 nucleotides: TGCGCCAGCAGCCTTACGCGGGGCGCCAATCAGCCCCAGCATTTT.